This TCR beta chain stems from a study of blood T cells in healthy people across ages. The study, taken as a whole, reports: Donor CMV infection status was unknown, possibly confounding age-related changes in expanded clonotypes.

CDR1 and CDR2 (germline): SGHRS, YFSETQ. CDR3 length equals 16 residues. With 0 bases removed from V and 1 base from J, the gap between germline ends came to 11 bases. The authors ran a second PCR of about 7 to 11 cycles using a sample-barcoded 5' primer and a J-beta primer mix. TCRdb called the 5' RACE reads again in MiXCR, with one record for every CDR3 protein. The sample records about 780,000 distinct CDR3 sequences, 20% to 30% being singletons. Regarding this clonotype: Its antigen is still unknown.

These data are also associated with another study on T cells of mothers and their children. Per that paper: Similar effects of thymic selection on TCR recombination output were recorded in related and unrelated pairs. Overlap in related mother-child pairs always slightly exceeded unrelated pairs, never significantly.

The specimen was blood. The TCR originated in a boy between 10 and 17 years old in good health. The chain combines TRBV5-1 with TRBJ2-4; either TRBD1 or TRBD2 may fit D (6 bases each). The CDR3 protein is CASSLVGGRAKNIQYF. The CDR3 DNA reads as TGCGCCAGCAGCTTGGTCGGGGGCCGGGCCAAAAACATTCAGTACTTC.